This T cell receptor (beta chain) was recovered during a study of radiotherapy plus CTLA-4 blockade in lung cancer. Study overall: Objective response rate was more than 15%; disease control rate, 31%.

Between the trimmed V and J ends, which lost 0 bases and 1 base, there was a span of 4 bases. The CDR3 is made up of 13 amino acids. Germline CDR1 is MGHRA and CDR2 is YSYEKL. Libraries were prepared by immunoSEQ multiplex PCR; TCRdb keeps only in-frame clonotypes and omits some of them. The sample consists of roughly 100,000 clones, around 85% of them appearing once. J is TRBJ2-7 and V is TRBV4-1; D is undetermined. The clonotype comes from a human donor with non-small cell lung cancer that progressed on radiotherapy plus ipilimumab. Some clones in this sample may be carry-over from other donors' samples. The sample in question was peripheral blood, obtained from a patient treated with radiotherapy plus ipilimumab. For the CDR3, the DNA is TGCGCCAGCAGCCAAGACTCGTCCTACGAGCAGTACTTC. It encodes CASSQDSSYEQYF.